The T cell receptor (beta chain) under discussion was sequenced for a study of T cells in narcolepsy. Study-wide results and limits: HCRT-specific and TRIB2-specific autoreactive clonotypes appeared among same-patient CSF and blood CD4+ clonotypes.

In the case of this clone: Its cognate antigen is unknown.

V was cut by 0 bases and J by 7 bases, with 11 bases left in between. CDR1 is SGHRS, CDR2 YFSETQ, per germline. The CDR3 totals 13 residues. The protocol was immunoSEQ multiplex PCR, while the TCRdb copy is restricted to in-frame clones and leaves out a portion. The table shows around 42,000 clones, with approximately 90% occurring only once. The V call is TRBV5-1, the J call TRBJ2-7, with a weak D call TRBD1 (5 bases). Sample: CD45RA- memory CD4+ T cells from PBMCs. This TCR was sampled from a human donor with narcolepsy. In nucleotides, the CDR3 is TGCGCCAGCAGCTTGGAAGGGAAGGGGGAGCAGTACTTC. Residues: CASSLEGKGEQYF.